Presented here are 11 T cell receptor beta chains from one specimen sequenced in a study of monozygotic twins with inflammatory bowel disease. TCRdb processed the 5' RACE reads again and assigns one entry to each CDR3 protein, with no DNA. This table holds a few hundred thousand distinct CDR3 sequences. The sequenced material came from blood. The receptors were sampled from a human donor with ulcerative colitis or Crohn's disease, or a healthy co-twin of an affected twin (not recorded which).

The V gene is TRBV6-1, the J gene TRBJ2-7. The CDR3 contains 12 residues. From germline, CDR1 is MNHNS and CDR2 SASEGT. CDR3 protein: CASTDHSYEQYF.

The V call is TRBV28, the J call TRBJ1-4; the D call from TCRdb, TRBD1, cannot be confirmed without DNA. This CDR3 is built from 14 residues. Germline V gene lookup returns CDR1 MDHEN and CDR2 SYDVKM. This chain's CDR3 is CASSLQGAHEKLFF.

The CDR3 spells CASSFEHSPNSPLHF. The chain links TRBV11-2 to TRBJ1-6. CDR3 length: 15 residues. Germline values: CDR1 SGHAT, CDR2 FQNNGV.

The genes are TRBV4-3 and TRBJ2-2. From germline, CDR1 is LGHNA and CDR2 YSLEER. The CDR3 is 15 amino acids. CDR3 protein: CASSQTLVDTGELFF.

The gene calls are TRBV28 and TRBJ2-3; TCRdb's D gene call, TRBD2, goes unchecked for lack of DNA. The CDR3 spans 13 residues. Germline loops: CDR1 MDHEN, CDR2 SYDVKM. This CDR3 reads CASSLRDTDTQYF.

The chain recombines TRBV18 with TRBJ2-2. The CDR3 length is 16 residues. Germline V lookup: CDR1 KGHSH, CDR2 LQKENI. The CDR3 loop reads CASSPQIQLNTGELFF.

The J gene is TRBJ1-5, the V gene TRBV7-8; the D call of TRBD1 rests on TCRdb alone, since no DNA is present to check it. The CDR3 consists of 15 residues. Germline V gene data show CDR1 as SGHVS and CDR2 as FQNEAQ. The CDR3 spells CASSRGYYSNQPQHF.

The chain uses TRBV7-9 and TRBJ1-6; TCRdb selects TRBD1, and the lack of DNA leaves this call unchecked. Per the germline V gene, CDR1 is SEHNR and CDR2 is FQNEAQ (reference sequence). The CDR3 is 17 amino acids. CDR3 protein: CASSLGGAARGNSPLHF.

The V call is TRBV18, the J call TRBJ2-1; TCRdb names TRBD1, which stays unverified in the absence of DNA. This CDR3 spans 19 amino acids. Germline V gives CDR1 KGHSH, CDR2 LQKENI. CDR3: CASSPRARTGPDSYNEQFF.

The chain joins TRBV19 to TRBJ2-2. The CDR3 is made up of 14 amino acids. Germline values: CDR1 LNHDA, CDR2 SQIVND (reference sequence). The CDR3 loop is CASSVDGNTGELFF.

The V call is TRBV4-1, the J call TRBJ1-2; the TRBD1 assignment by TCRdb is unverifiable without DNA. In germline, CDR1 is MGHRA, CDR2 YSYEKL. This CDR3 contains 14 residues. The CDR3 protein is CASSQWDRDHGYTF.